These 32 T cell receptor beta chains share one sample of origin, sequenced in a study of cytomegalovirus exposure and HLA in healthy donors (dated by TCRdb to about 2017). The library came from the immunoSEQ multiplex PCR assay. For the multiplex PCR, a mixture combining 60 forward primers for TCR Vbeta segments and 13 reverse primers for TCR Jbeta segments was used. TCRdb obtained this table from immuneACCESS and retained in-frame rearrangements with V and J assigned. These tables miss some clones; where compared with another copy, unresolved V genes account for less than half of the shortfall, and the remainder is unexplained. For this sample the table gives about 150,000 clones, of which almost 75% were detected only once. The top ten constitute about 4.9% of the sample. The sequencing input was PBMCs. Receptor source: a young woman in good health and CMV-seropositive.

The chain couples TRBV5-5 to TRBJ1-5; unclear D gene. Trimming removed 4 bases from V and 3 bases from J, with 8 bases in between. The CDR3 extends over 13 amino acids. Germline V gene data show CDR1 as SGHKS and CDR2 as YYEKEE (reference sequence). The CDR3 spells CASSPGFNQPQHF. The DNA for the CDR3 is TGTGCCAGCAGCCCGGGATTCAATCAGCCCCAGCATTTT.

The chain couples TRBV4-2 to TRBJ2-7; D is perhaps TRBD1 (6 bases). The germline CDR1 and CDR2 sequences are LGHNA and YNFKEQ. CDR3 size: 13 residues. Deletions cut 0 bases from V and 5 bases from J, with 8 bases between. This chain's CDR3 is CASSQDRGDEQYF. The CDR3 DNA follows: TGTGCCAGCAGCCAAGACAGGGGTGACGAGCAGTACTTC.

This clone showed up just a few times. J is TRBJ1-2 and V is TRBV18, with 8 bases identical to TRBD1. CDR1 and CDR2 (germline): KGHSH, LQKENI. CDR3 length equals 16 residues. With V trimmed by 2 bases and J by 2 bases, 7 bases remained unmatched. The CDR3 reads CASSPTGGPINYGYTF. The DNA for the CDR3 is TGTGCCAGCTCACCAACAGGGGGTCCTATAAACTATGGCTACACCTTC.

The chain carries TRBV12-5 and TRBJ1-2; D is uncertain. Germline V lookup: CDR1 LGHNT, CDR2 FRNRAP. There are 15 residues in the CDR3. V was trimmed by 2 bases and J by 6 bases, leaving 16 bases between them. The CDR3 DNA follows: TGTGCTAGTGGTTTGCCACGGGGAGGGTATGATGGCTACACCTTC. It specifies CASGLPRGGYDGYTF.

This chain links TRBV7-9 with TRBJ2-5; 9 positions agree with TRBD1. CDR1 is SEHNR, CDR2 FQNEAQ, per germline (reference sequence). This CDR3 is built from 17 residues. The V and J ends lost 5 bases and 4 bases, in that order; junction bases with no gene match: 14. CDR3 loop: CASSPTGTGYMVETQYF. CDR3 nucleotides: TGTGCCAGCAGCCCTACCGGGACAGGGTATATGGTAGAGACCCAGTACTTC.

With respect to this clone: At one end, the junction sequence differs from germline, possibly due to a read error. The gene calls are TRBV7-7 and TRBJ2-3; 8 bases are shared with TRBD2. The CDR3 runs to 15 residues. From germline, CDR1 is SSHAT and CDR2 FNYEAQ (reference sequence). The CDR3, as DNA: TGTGCTAGCAGCTTAACACGGGGGGGTGCAGATACGCAGTATTTT. This encodes CASSLTRGGADTQYF.

This sequence joins TRBV11-3 and TRBJ2-5; 7 nucleotides agree with TRBD1. Looked up from germline, CDR1 is SGHNT and CDR2 is YENEEA. Losses at the gene ends were 1 base for V and 1 base for J; bases not matched to a gene: 0. The CDR3 runs to 14 residues. The CDR3 coding sequence is TGTGCCAGCAGCTTAGGGACAGGCCAAGAGACCCAGTACTTC. Amino acids: CASSLGTGQETQYF.

The chain recombines TRBV7-9 with TRBJ2-7; TRBD2 agrees at 7 bases. Germline CDR1 and CDR2: SEHNR and FQNEAQ (reference sequence). V was pared by 4 bases and J by 3 bases, with 6 bases of the junction left unmatched. The CDR3 totals 14 residues. This chain's CDR3 is CASSSTSAVYEQYF. The CDR3 nucleotides read TGTGCCAGCAGCTCTACTAGCGCGGTCTACGAGCAGTACTTC.

This clone was observed once. A junction end diverges from the germline sequence, so it may reflect a read error. The sample contains more than one DNA sequence encoding this CDR3. This sequence joins TRBV19 and TRBJ1-5, with a possible D match to TRBD1 (6 bases). CDR1 LNHDA and CDR2 SQIVND come from the germline V gene (reference sequence). There are 19 residues in the CDR3. CDR3 coding DNA: TGTGCCAGTAGTGGAAGACAGGTTCGAGGGTCTTATAGCAATCAGCCCCAACATTTT. Its translation is CASSGRQVRGSYSNQPQHF.

The CDR3 region is CASSGREGARSPLHF. For the CDR3, the DNA is TGTGCCAGCAGCGGGCGGGAGGGGGCGAGATCACCCCTCCACTTT. The chain uses TRBV9 and TRBJ1-6, with TRBD1 matching over 7 bases. The CDR3 runs 15 residues. V trimming: 3 bases; J trimming: 10 bases; junction bases outside the gene matches: 10. Germline V gene data show CDR1 as SGDLS and CDR2 as YYNGEE.

The chain joins TRBV27 to TRBJ2-5; 8 nucleotides match TRBD1. Germline V gives CDR1 MNHEY, CDR2 SMNVEV (reference sequence). Losses at the gene ends were 5 bases for V and 2 bases for J; bases not matched to a gene: 13. The CDR3 has 17 residues. In nucleotides, the CDR3 is TGTGCCAGCAGTCCCCTCGGGGCAGGGGGCCTGCAAGAGACCCAGTACTTC. Translating gives CASSPLGAGGLQETQYF.

This clone has only one observation. This chain links TRBV2 with TRBJ2-2, with TRBD1 as a possible D gene (6 bases). The CDR3 extends over 15 amino acids. The ends were cut back, 2 bases at V and 2 bases at J, with 9 bases in the middle. Germline V gives CDR1 SNHLY, CDR2 FYNNEI. The CDR3 nucleotides are TGTGCCAGCAGTGAATCACAGGGAAACACCGGGGAGCTGTTTTTT. This sequence encodes CASSESQGNTGELFF.

The chain carries TRBV7-2 and TRBJ1-2; 7 bases agree with TRBD1. Germline CDR1 SGHTA, CDR2 FQGNSA. Losses at the gene ends were 3 bases for V and 6 bases for J; bases not matched to a gene: 4. CDR3 length: 13 amino acids. The CDR3 nucleotides read TGTGCCAGCAGCTTTCTAGGGGGCAATGGCTACACCTTC. Amino acid sequence: CASSFLGGNGYTF.

This clone was found once. V is TRBV30 and J is TRBJ1-2; D remains ambiguous. CDR1 and CDR2 from the germline V gene are GTSNPN and SVGIG (reference sequence). This CDR3 has 14 amino acids. Trimming removed 2 bases from V and 8 bases from J, with 18 bases in between. CDR3 loop: CAWSWVGGLEGYTF. The CDR3, as DNA: TGTGCCTGGAGTTGGGTCGGAGGGTTAGAGGGCTACACCTTC.

This clone was observed a few times. The rearrangement links TRBV27 to TRBJ2-1; TRBD2 might be the D (6 bases). The germline gives CDR1 MNHEY, CDR2 SMNVEV (reference sequence). The CDR3 has 13 residues. V was trimmed by 3 bases and J by 15 bases, leaving 18 bases between them. CDR3 sequence (DNA): TGTGCCAGCAGTTTGGGGATGGGGGAGGAGTGGTTCTTC. It is translated as CASSLGMGEEWFF.

This clone came up a few times. This rearrangement joins TRBV27 to TRBJ2-2, with D tentatively TRBD2 (5 bases). Trimming stripped 6 bases from V and 1 base from J, with 15 bases between. Per the germline V gene, CDR1 is MNHEY and CDR2 is SMNVEV (reference sequence). The CDR3 totals 16 residues. CDR3 in DNA: TGTGCCAGCAGGCTCCTCGGGCGGGTGAACACCGGGGAGCTGTTTTTT. Protein: CASRLLGRVNTGELFF.

The chain joins TRBV28 to TRBJ1-2; no clear D. V was clipped by 3 bases and J by 0 bases, with 14 bases between them. Germline V gene data show CDR1 as MDHEN and CDR2 as SYDVKM. The CDR3 is 16 amino acids. CDR3 coding DNA: TGTGCCAGCAGTTTGGTCCGGTGGGAGTCTAACTATGGCTACACCTTC. Protein product: CASSLVRWESNYGYTF.

This clone turned up a few times. The CDR3 loop is CASSVGGGEYNEQFF. The CDR3 coding sequence is TGTGCCAGCAGCGTAGGAGGGGGGGAGTACAATGAGCAGTTCTTC. V usage is TRBV9 and J usage is TRBJ2-1, with D perhaps matching TRBD2 (7 bases). The germline V gene encodes CDR1 SGDLS and CDR2 YYNGEE. Trimming removed 0 bases from V and 4 bases from J, with 11 bases in between. The CDR3 is 15 residues long.

This chain uses TRBV5-8 with TRBJ2-5; 8 bases align to TRBD1. The CDR3 covers 14 residues. V lost 1 base to trimming and J lost 2 bases; unmatched junction nucleotides: 1. Germline CDR1 and CDR2: SGHTS and YDEGEE. The CDR3 coding sequence is TGTGCCAGCAGCTTGTGGACAGGGCAAGAGACCCAGTACTTC. Its translation is CASSLWTGQETQYF.

V is TRBV7-2 and J is TRBJ1-5; 7 nucleotides match TRBD1. CDR1 and CDR2 (germline): SGHTA, FQGNSA. Trimming took 1 base from V and 5 from J; bases not matched to a gene: 2. The length of the CDR3 is 14 residues. The CDR3 reads CASSLEGGHQPQHF. In nucleotides, the CDR3 is TGTGCCAGCAGCTTAGAAGGGGGCCATCAGCCCCAGCATTTT.

This clone has only one observation. The chain employs TRBV5-4 and TRBJ1-1, with TRBD1 as a possible D gene (5 bases). V was shortened by 6 bases and J by 6 bases, with 18 bases between the two germline ends. Germline CDR1 SGHNT, CDR2 YYREEE (reference sequence). The CDR3 covers 14 residues. CDR3 amino acids: CASTRWQGQSEAFF. CDR3 coding DNA: TGTGCCAGCACACGGTGGCAGGGCCAATCTGAAGCTTTCTTT.

The chain recombines TRBV30 with TRBJ2-1; 15 nucleotides match TRBD2. Germline CDR1 reads GTSNPN; CDR2 reads SVGIG (reference sequence). Trimming removed 8 bases from V and 2 bases from J; junction bases left unmatched: 7. The CDR3 extends over 16 amino acids. CDR3 nucleotide sequence: TGTGCCGTTCGGACTAGCGGGGGGGCACCCTACAATGAGCAGTTCTTC. This sequence encodes CAVRTSGGAPYNEQFF.

This clone was observed a handful of times. One end of the junction fails to match germline, which may point to a read error. The chain joins TRBV6-1 to TRBJ2-2, with 10 bases identical to TRBD2. This CDR3 contains 17 residues. The germline V gene encodes CDR1 MNHNS and CDR2 SASEGT. CDR3 nucleotides: TGTGCCAGCAGTGAACAAGCGGGGGGGCCGGGAACCGGGGAGCTGTTTTTC. Translation gives CASSEQAGGPGTGELFF.

CDR3 in amino acids: CASSLAGLPVGYTF. The CDR3 DNA sequence: TGTGCCAGCAGCTTGGCAGGTCTCCCGGTGGGCTACACCTTC. The rearrangement joins TRBV5-6 to TRBJ1-2; D is unclear. Germline V CDR1 and CDR2: SGHDT, YYEEEE. This CDR3 spans 14 amino acids. With 0 bases removed from V and 8 bases from J, the gap between germline ends came to 14 bases.

The chain recombines TRBV11-2 with TRBJ1-1; D uncertain. Germline V gives CDR1 SGHAT, CDR2 FQNNGV. This CDR3 region has 13 residues. The ends were cut back, 5 bases at V and 1 base at J, with 8 bases in the middle. The CDR3 DNA follows: TGTGCCAGCAGCAAACAACCGAACACTGAAGCTTTCTTT. It is translated as CASSKQPNTEAFF.

This clone was seen a few times. The rearrangement uses TRBV4-3 and TRBJ2-2, with 8 nucleotides matching TRBD1. The CDR3 is made up of 18 amino acids. The ends lost 0 bases at V and 4 bases at J; junction bases unmatched: 10. Germline CDR1 and CDR2: LGHNA and YSLEER. CDR3 residues: CASSQDPVQGAGTGELFF. The CDR3 nucleotides read TGCGCCAGCAGCCAAGATCCGGTTCAGGGGGCGGGCACCGGGGAGCTGTTTTTT.

This chain uses TRBV7-6 with TRBJ1-1; D not resolved. This CDR3 spans 13 amino acids. CDR1 is SGHVS, CDR2 FNYEAQ, per germline. Trimming removed 5 bases at V and 4 bases at J, with 11 bases between. CDR3 loop: CASSLSVSTEAFF. CDR3 in DNA: TGTGCCAGCAGCCTGAGCGTATCCACTGAAGCTTTCTTT.

The V and J genes are TRBV28 and TRBJ2-7, with 12 bases aligning to TRBD2. The CDR3 spans 14 residues. The V gene end was trimmed by 7 bases and the J gene end by 4 bases; junction bases not matched to a gene: 5. Germline V gives CDR1 MDHEN, CDR2 SYDVKM. The CDR3 bases are TGTGCCAGCATTCCTAGCGGGGGGGCTTACGAGCAGTACTTC. Its protein is CASIPSGGAYEQYF. The variable domain in full, with the rest retrieved from reference TRBV28 and TRBJ2-7, is DVKVTQSSRYLVKRTGEKVFLECVQDMDHENMFWYRQDPGLGLRLIYFSYDVKMKEKGDIPEGYSVSREKKERFSLILESASTNQTSMYLCASIPSGGAYEQYFGPGTRLTVT.

The chain joins TRBV5-6 to TRBJ2-7; 10 bases agree with TRBD1. This CDR3 is built from 16 residues. Trimming cost V 4 bases and J 4 bases; bases outside gene matches: 11. Germline CDR1 reads SGHDT; CDR2 reads YYEEEE. The CDR3 sequence is CASSPLGQGKGYEQYF. The CDR3 DNA reads as TGTGCCAGCAGCCCACTGGGACAGGGGAAAGGGTACGAGCAGTACTTC. The full variable domain, with the rest looked up from reference TRBV5-6 and TRBJ2-7, is DAGVTQSPTHLIKTRGQQVTLRCSPKSGHDTVSWYQQALGQGPQFIFQYYEEEERQRGNFPDRFSGHQFPNYSSELNVNALLLGDSALYLCASSPLGQGKGYEQYFGPGTRLTVT.

This clone occurred a few times. The genes are TRBV6-6 and TRBJ1-2; 7 positions match TRBD1. This CDR3 spans 13 amino acids. The V segment lost 6 bases and the J segment 8 bases; nucleotides outside the gene matches: 9. The germline gives CDR1 MNHNY, CDR2 SVGAGI (reference sequence). This CDR3 is CASRPRQGEGYTF. The CDR3 nucleotides are TGTGCCAGCAGGCCTAGACAGGGCGAGGGCTACACCTTC.

This clone was seen more than once but under ten times. The chain uses TRBV9 and TRBJ2-5; TRBD2 agrees at 8 bases. With V trimmed by 3 bases and J by 3 bases, 7 bases remained unmatched. The CDR3 totals 15 residues. Germline V lookup: CDR1 SGDLS, CDR2 YYNGEE. The CDR3 nucleotides are TGTGCCAGCAGCGCCGGGACTAGTGCCGAAGAGACCCAGTACTTC. Protein product: CASSAGTSAEETQYF. Full variable domain (missing parts from reference TRBV9 and TRBJ2-5): DSGVTQTPKHLITATGQRVTLRCSPRSGDLSVYWYQQSLDQGLQFLIQYYNGEERAKGNILERFSAQQFPDLHSELNLSSLELGDSALYFCASSAGTSAEETQYFGPGTRLLVL.

This rearrangement joins TRBV7-6 to TRBJ2-3, with D possibly TRBD1 on 5 matching bases. Germline V gene sequence: CDR1 SGHVS, CDR2 FNYEAQ. The V end lost 7 bases, the J end lost 5 bases, and 22 bases lay between the germline ends. The CDR3 spans 16 residues. DNA for the CDR3: TGTGCCAGCACCGTACTGGCACATCCCCAGGGAGATACGCAGTATTTT. Translated: CASTVLAHPQGDTQYF.